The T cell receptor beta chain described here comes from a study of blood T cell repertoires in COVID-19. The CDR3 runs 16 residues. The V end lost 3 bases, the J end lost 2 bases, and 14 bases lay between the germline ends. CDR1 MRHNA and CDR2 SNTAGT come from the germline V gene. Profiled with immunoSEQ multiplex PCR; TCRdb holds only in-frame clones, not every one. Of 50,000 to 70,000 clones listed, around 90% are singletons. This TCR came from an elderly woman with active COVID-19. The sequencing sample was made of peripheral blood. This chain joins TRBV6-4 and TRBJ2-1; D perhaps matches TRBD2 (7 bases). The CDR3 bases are TGTGCCAGCAGTGAAGGGGGGGGCTTTGCCTACAATGAGCAGTTCTTC. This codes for CASSEGGGFAYNEQFF.